A selection of T cell receptor beta chains follows, all from one sample in a study of radiation and T cells in renal cell carcinoma. Repertoires were generated with immunoSEQ multiplex PCR, while TCRdb's copy carries only in-frame clones and drops some. In the table there are 130,000 to 150,000 clones, 75% to 90% of which are singletons. The material was blood, obtained from a patient whose treatment included radiotherapy and nephrectomy. The receptors come from a woman aged 50 to 60 with renal cell carcinoma. Each CDR3 is given with its conserved first and last residue. The D gene is left open where the match is weak. Size is stated for part of the rows, as once, few or many counts, or as a class when the clone is expanded.

v_gene	j_gene	abundance	d_gene	CDR3aa	CDR3nt
TRBV27	TRBJ1-5	NA	NA	CASSFVGSQSSNQPQHF	TGTGCCAGCAGTTTCGTTGGGAGTCAGAGTAGCAATCAGCCCCAGCATTTT
TRBV28	TRBJ1-3	few	NA	CATRLLSGNTIYF	TGTGCCACCCGACTTCTCTCTGGAAACACCATATATTTT
TRBV7-2	TRBJ2-5	NA	NA	CASSLGYASQETQYF	TGTGCCAGCAGCTTAGGGTACGCTTCCCAAGAGACCCAGTACTTC
TRBV19	TRBJ2-2	NA	NA	CASSRQGTGELFF	TGTGCCAGTAGTCGGCAGGGGACCGGGGAGCTGTTTTTT
TRBV14	TRBJ1-3	NA	NA	CASSQVRGRGNTIYF	TGTGCCAGCAGCCAGGTCCGGGGCCGTGGAAACACCATATATTTT
TRBV9	TRBJ1-4	few	NA	CASSVASGVTNEKLFF	TGTGCCAGCAGCGTAGCCTCCGGAGTAACTAATGAAAAACTGTTTTTT
TRBV2	TRBJ1-5	many	NA	CASRWDKNQPQHF	TGTGCCAGCAGGTGGGACAAAAATCAGCCCCAGCATTTT
TRBV11-2	TRBJ1-6	NA	NA	CASSWEGSQNSPLHF	TGTGCCAGCAGCTGGGAGGGCAGTCAGAATTCACCCCTCCACTTT
TRBV9	TRBJ2-3	NA	TRBD1	CASSPGDRVRDMQYF	TGTGCCAGCAGCCCCGGCGACAGGGTTAGGGATATGCAGTATTTT
TRBV7-2	TRBJ2-7	NA	TRBD2	CASSWRAGGNSYEQYF	TGTGCCAGCAGCTGGAGAGCGGGGGGAAACTCCTACGAGCAGTACTTC
TRBV5-4	TRBJ2-7	once	NA	CASSLGGDPTYEQYF	TGTGCCAGCAGCTTGGGAGGAGACCCAACCTACGAGCAGTACTTC
TRBV7-9	TRBJ1-1	NA	TRBD1	CASNYQTGADTEAFF	TGTGCCAGCAACTACCAGACAGGGGCTGACACTGAAGCTTTCTTT
TRBV5-1	TRBJ2-5	NA	TRBD2	CASSFGGSGIGETQYF	TGCGCCAGCAGCTTCGGGGGTAGCGGGATAGGTGAGACCCAGTACTTC
TRBV5-6	TRBJ2-7	NA	NA	CASSLNYEQYF	TGTGCCAGCAGCCTTAACTACGAGCAGTACTTC
TRBV15	TRBJ2-7	NA	NA	CATSREAAISSEQYF	TGTGCCACCAGCAGAGAAGCGGCCATCTCCTCCGAGCAGTACTTC
TRBV5-1	TRBJ1-1	NA	NA	CASSKTEANTEAFF	TGCGCCAGCAGCAAGACAGAAGCGAACACTGAAGCTTTCTTT
TRBV4-1	TRBJ1-3	NA	NA	CASSQLFRSGLTGNTIYF	TGCGCCAGCAGCCAACTCTTCCGCTCAGGTCTAACTGGAAACACCATATATTTT
TRBV12-5	TRBJ2-1	once	NA	CASGPSGPNEQFF	TGTGCTAGTGGTCCGAGCGGGCCGAATGAGCAGTTCTTC
TRBV4-2	TRBJ1-1	NA	NA	CASSQGGSITEAFF	TGTGCCAGCAGCCAAGGGGGGTCGATCACTGAAGCTTTCTTT
TRBV5-1	TRBJ1-3	NA	TRBD1	CASSFGTGDSGNTIYF	TGCGCCAGCAGCTTTGGGACAGGCGATTCTGGAAACACCATATATTTT
TRBV7-3	TRBJ2-6	NA	NA	CASSLELGPPSGANVLTF	TGTGCCAGCAGCTTAGAGTTGGGCCCCCCCTCCGGGGCCAACGTCCTGACTTTC
TRBV5-5	TRBJ2-7	NA	NA	CASSSGQDLYEQYF	TGTGCCAGCAGCTCCGGCCAGGACCTTTACGAGCAGTACTTC
TRBV7-9	TRBJ1-1	NA	NA	CASSFTETEAFF	TGTGCCAGCAGCTTCACGGAAACTGAAGCTTTCTTT
TRBV4-3	TRBJ2-7	NA	NA	CASSRTGLRDEQYF	TGCGCCAGCAGCCGCACGGGACTTCGCGACGAGCAGTACTTC
TRBV4-3	TRBJ2-6	NA	NA	CASSQEYIKSILTF	TGCGCCAGCAGCCAAGAGTACATAAAATCCATCCTGACTTTC
TRBV5-1	TRBJ1-4	NA	NA	CASSLAKGDGEKLFF	TGCGCCAGCAGCTTGGCCAAAGGGGACGGTGAAAAACTGTTTTTT
TRBV4-3	TRBJ2-2	NA	NA	CASSQDLGGGGGELFF	TGCGCCAGCAGCCAAGATTTGGGAGGGGGCGGCGGGGAGCTGTTTTTT
TRBV19	TRBJ2-7	NA	TRBD2	CASSLSPLAGGYEQYF	TGTGCCAGTAGTCTCAGTCCCCTAGCGGGAGGCTACGAGCAGTACTTC
TRBV9	TRBJ1-1	NA	NA	CASSPHQAALNTEAFF	TGTGCCAGCAGCCCTCATCAGGCAGCCTTGAACACTGAAGCTTTCTTT
TRBV27	TRBJ1-4	NA	NA	CASSRTPNEKLFF	TGTGCCAGCAGTCGAACCCCTAATGAAAAACTGTTTTTT
TRBV5-1	TRBJ1-3	NA	NA	CASSDTSGNTIYF	TGCGCCAGCAGCGATACCTCTGGAAACACCATATATTTT
TRBV10-1	TRBJ2-7	once	NA	CASSDLLGVGEQYF	TGCGCCAGCAGTGACCTCCTGGGGGTGGGCGAGCAGTACTTC
TRBV19	TRBJ2-3	few	TRBD1	CASSITRGQDTQYF	TGTGCCAGTAGTATAACCAGGGGGCAAGATACGCAGTATTTT
TRBV5-4	TRBJ2-5	few	NA	CASSLAGDIKQETQYF	TGTGCCAGCAGCTTGGCTGGGGACATTAAGCAAGAGACCCAGTACTTC
TRBV9	TRBJ1-1	few	NA	CASSVEAQNTEAFF	TGTGCCAGCAGCGTAGAGGCACAGAACACTGAAGCTTTCTTT
TRBV4-3	TRBJ2-2	NA	NA	CASSQVGTLNGELFF	TGCGCCAGCAGCCAAGTCGGGACCCTGAACGGGGAGCTGTTTTTT
TRBV7-2	TRBJ1-5	few	TRBD1	CASSLDRNQPQHF	TGTGCCAGCAGCTTGGACAGGAATCAGCCCCAGCATTTT
TRBV19	TRBJ1-1	NA	TRBD1	CASNLRGQGWNTEAFF	TGTGCCAGTAACCTAAGGGGACAGGGATGGAACACTGAAGCTTTCTTT
TRBV19	TRBJ2-7	NA	NA	CASSLDREAYEQYF	TGTGCCAGTAGTCTCGACAGGGAGGCCTACGAGCAGTACTTC
TRBV7-2	TRBJ2-1	NA	NA	CASSRPHHRVPSYNEQFF	TGTGCCAGCAGTCGACCCCATCACAGGGTGCCCTCCTACAATGAGCAGTTCTTC
TRBV7-6	TRBJ1-5	NA	TRBD1	CASSPRNRGGYNQPQHF	TGTGCCAGCAGCCCGAGGAACAGGGGTGGATACAATCAGCCCCAGCATTTT
TRBV29-1	TRBJ2-2	NA	TRBD1	CSAGTGTTGELFF	TGCAGCGCCGGGACAGGGACCACCGGGGAGCTGTTTTTT
TRBV9	TRBJ2-5	NA	NA	CASSLSGETQYF	TGTGCCAGCAGCCTTAGTGGTGAGACCCAGTACTTC
TRBV11-2	TRBJ2-5	NA	TRBD2	CASSLGSGLVQETQYF	TGTGCCAGCAGCTTAGGGTCTGGACTAGTACAAGAGACCCAGTACTTC
TRBV5-6	TRBJ1-5	NA	TRBD1	CASSLSGRGRSWNQPQHF	TGTGCCAGCAGCTTGTCCGGGAGGGGGCGTAGCTGGAATCAGCCCCAGCATTTT